The rows below give T cell receptor beta chains drawn from one sample of a study of CD8 T cell repertoires and HIV-1 epitope variants. This table comes from immunoSEQ multiplex PCR, and its TCRdb copy is limited to in-frame clones, with some not included. The table includes 4,600 or so clones, 55% to 75% detected once. Their cognate antigens are unknown. Sample: cultured CD8+ T cells derived from PBMCs. Receptor source: a male donor with HIV. The CDR3 runs from the conserved cysteine through the conserved F or W. The D gene is left open where the match is weak. Clone size is not always given. Where it is, it says once, few, many or a class for expanded clones.

j_call,d_call,cdr3_length,clone_size,v_call,cdr3_aa,cdr3_nt
TRBJ2-1,.,12,once,TRBV27,CASRRSSNEQFF,TGTGCCAGCAGGAGGAGCAGCAATGAGCAGTTCTTC
TRBJ2-3,TRBD2,14,.,TRBV28,CASRRDYDTDTQYF,TGTGCCAGCAGACGGGACTACGACACAGATACGCAGTATTTT
TRBJ2-7,.,14,.,TRBV4-2,CASSPTTSSYEQYF,TGTGCCAGCAGCCCTACTACGAGCTCCTACGAGCAGTACTTC
TRBJ2-1,.,15,.,TRBV5-6,CASSLEGEGFDEQFF,TGTGCCAGCAGCTTGGAGGGGGAGGGGTTCGATGAGCAGTTCTTC
TRBJ1-1,.,15,.,TRBV6-5,CASSSDESRNTEAFF,TGTGCCAGCAGCTCCGATGAGTCCAGGAACACTGAAGCTTTCTTT
TRBJ2-2,.,16,.,TRBV7-9,CASSPSTRVGAGELFF,TGTGCCAGCAGCCCATCAACCAGGGTAGGCGCCGGGGAGCTGTTTTTT
TRBJ1-3,.,14,.,TRBV7-9,CASSPGDSGNTIYF,TGTGCCAGCAGCCCCGGGGACTCTGGAAACACCATATATTTT
TRBJ1-4,TRBD1,15,.,TRBV19,CASSVTRDRIEKLFF,TGTGCCAGTAGTGTTACCCGGGACAGAATTGAAAAACTGTTTTTT
TRBJ2-7,TRBD2,15,.,TRBV6-5,CASTTTSGSSYEQYF,TGTGCCAGCACTACGACTAGCGGGAGCTCCTACGAGCAGTACTTC
TRBJ2-7,.,16,few,TRBV19,CASSTRDRTTPYEQYF,TGTGCCAGTAGTACGAGAGACAGGACCACCCCCTACGAGCAGTACTTC
TRBJ2-1,.,14,.,TRBV5-5,CASSLGDVYNEQFF,TGTGCCAGCAGCTTGGGGGACGTTTACAATGAGCAGTTCTTC
TRBJ1-1,.,15,.,TRBV6-1,CASSEAQGARTEAFF,TGTGCCAGCAGTGAAGCCCAGGGAGCGCGGACTGAAGCTTTCTTT
TRBJ1-5,.,20,.,TRBV6-4,CASSDFPPLVGGCCNQPQHF,TGTGCCAGCAGTGATTTCCCCCCCCTCGTTGGGGGCTGTTGCAATCAGCCCCAGCATTTT
TRBJ1-1,.,14,.,TRBV16,CASNLNTLNTEAFF,TGTGCCAGCAACCTAAATACTTTGAACACTGAAGCTTTCTTT
TRBJ2-2,.,15,medium-sized,TRBV6-1,CASSEAGENTGELFF,TGTGCCAGCAGTGAAGCAGGGGAGAACACCGGGGAGCTGTTTTTT
TRBJ1-1,.,13,.,TRBV27,CASSLTVNTEAFF,TGTGCCAGCAGTTTAACCGTGAACACTGAAGCTTTCTTT
TRBJ2-1,.,12,.,TRBV19,CASGRGLDEQFF,TGTGCCAGCGGCCGGGGGTTAGATGAGCAGTTCTTC
TRBJ2-5,TRBD2,16,.,TRBV4-1,CASSQGLAGDPETQYF,TGCGCCAGCAGCCAAGGCCTAGCGGGGGACCCAGAGACCCAGTACTTC